A selection of T cell receptor beta chains follows, all from one sample in a study of blood T cell repertoires in COVID-19. TCRdb keeps only in-frame clones here, not all; method: immunoSEQ multiplex PCR. There are hundreds of thousands of clones in the sample; over 80% occur only once, and 1.3% lies in the top ten. The sample taken for sequencing was peripheral blood. These receptors originate from a woman aged 25-40 years with COVID-19, enrolled during active disease. The CDR3 runs from the conserved cysteine through the conserved F or W. The order of the fields is V gene, D gene, J gene, CDR3 protein. A D gene is named only where the DNA matches it firmly.

v_gene: TRBV6-5
d_gene: TRBD1
j_gene: TRBJ1-2
CDR3aa: CASSHLLGTGYGYTF

v_gene: TRBV27
d_gene: TRBD1
j_gene: TRBJ1-2
CDR3aa: CASSSTGTGPHYNYGYTF

v_gene: TRBV6-5
d_gene: NA
j_gene: TRBJ1-4
CDR3aa: CASSYRATNEKLFF

v_gene: TRBV5-1
d_gene: NA
j_gene: TRBJ1-1
CDR3aa: CASSTQGGWHTEAFF

v_gene: TRBV7-2
d_gene: TRBD2
j_gene: TRBJ2-2
CDR3aa: CASRRTSGGILNTGELFF

v_gene: TRBV30
d_gene: NA
j_gene: TRBJ1-1
CDR3aa: CAWSVRGNTEAFF

v_gene: TRBV6-2/TRBV6-3
d_gene: TRBD1
j_gene: TRBJ2-7
CDR3aa: CASSYDFDRGPYEQYF

v_gene: TRBV6-5
d_gene: TRBD1
j_gene: TRBJ1-1
CDR3aa: CASSLTGTGGSLEAFF

v_gene: TRBV7-2
d_gene: TRBD2
j_gene: TRBJ2-7
CDR3aa: CASSLTSAGSYEQYF

v_gene: TRBV5-1
d_gene: NA
j_gene: TRBJ1-2
CDR3aa: CASSLPGLNYGYTF

v_gene: TRBV7-2
d_gene: NA
j_gene: TRBJ2-4
CDR3aa: CASSLILVWAKNIQYF

v_gene: TRBV7-3
d_gene: NA
j_gene: TRBJ2-3
CDR3aa: CASSLEWSYSDTQYF

v_gene: TRBV24-1
d_gene: NA
j_gene: TRBJ2-7
CDR3aa: CATSDPYEQYF

v_gene: TRBV5-4
d_gene: NA
j_gene: TRBJ1-2
CDR3aa: CASSLDRSAYGYTF

v_gene: TRBV28
d_gene: TRBD1
j_gene: TRBJ1-5
CDR3aa: CASRTGGTGIQPQHF

v_gene: TRBV5-6
d_gene: NA
j_gene: TRBJ2-2
CDR3aa: CASSSAGAWADREGGELFF

v_gene: TRBV7-9
d_gene: TRBD2
j_gene: TRBJ2-1
CDR3aa: CASSVLAGGRYNEQFF